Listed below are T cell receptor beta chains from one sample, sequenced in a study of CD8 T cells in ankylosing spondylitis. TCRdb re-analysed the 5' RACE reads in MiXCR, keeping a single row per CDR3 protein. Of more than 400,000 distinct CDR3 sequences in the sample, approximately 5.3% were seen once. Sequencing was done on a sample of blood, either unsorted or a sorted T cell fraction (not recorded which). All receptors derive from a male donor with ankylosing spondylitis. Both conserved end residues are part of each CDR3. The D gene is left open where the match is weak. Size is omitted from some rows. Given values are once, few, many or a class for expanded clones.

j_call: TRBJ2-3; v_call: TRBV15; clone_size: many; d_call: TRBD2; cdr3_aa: CATSQGLAGSSDTQYF; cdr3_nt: TGTGCCACCAGCCAAGGACTAGCGGGGTCCTCAGATACGCAGTATTTT
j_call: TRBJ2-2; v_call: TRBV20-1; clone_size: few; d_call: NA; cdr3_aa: CSTQGTQKNTGELFF; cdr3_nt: TGCAGTACCCAAGGGACCCAGAAAAACACCGGGGAGCTGTTTTTT
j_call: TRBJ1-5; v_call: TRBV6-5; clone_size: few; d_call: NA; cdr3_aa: CASSSPPGTGGSNQPQHF; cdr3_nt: TGTGCCAGCAGTTCCCCCCCCGGGACCGGCGGGAGCAATCAGCCCCAGCATTTT
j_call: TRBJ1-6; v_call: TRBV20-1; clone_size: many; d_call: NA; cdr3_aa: CSASVMGQSPLHF; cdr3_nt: TGCAGTGCTAGTGTGATGGGCCAGTCACCCCTCCACTTT
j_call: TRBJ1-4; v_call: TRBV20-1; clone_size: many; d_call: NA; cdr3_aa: CSARRVGGLDEKLFF; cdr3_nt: TGCAGTGCTCGGCGCGTTGGGGGGCTGGATGAAAAACTGTTTTTT
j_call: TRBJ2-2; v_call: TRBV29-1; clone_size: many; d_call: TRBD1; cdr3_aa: CSVASLQGLVAGELFF; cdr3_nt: TGCAGCGTTGCCTCACTACAGGGGTTGGTGGCCGGGGAGCTGTTTTTT
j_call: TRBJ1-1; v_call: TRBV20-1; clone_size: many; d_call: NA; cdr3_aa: CSARDEAARVNTEAFF; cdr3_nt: TGCAGTGCTAGAGATGAGGCGGCCAGGGTGAACACTGAAGCTTTCTTT
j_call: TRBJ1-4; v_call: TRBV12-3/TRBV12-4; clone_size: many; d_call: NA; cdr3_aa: CASSLQGAGLFF; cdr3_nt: TGTGCCAGCAGTTTACAGGGCGCAGGACTGTTTTTT
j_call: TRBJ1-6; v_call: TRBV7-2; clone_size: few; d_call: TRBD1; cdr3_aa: CASSLGTGDLSPLHF; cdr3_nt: TGTGCCAGCAGCTTAGGGACAGGGGATCTATCACCCCTCCACTTT
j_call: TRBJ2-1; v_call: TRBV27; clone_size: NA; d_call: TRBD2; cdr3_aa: CASAPYSGNAYNEQFF; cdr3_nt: TGTGCCAGCGCCCCGTACAGCGGGAACGCCTACAATGAGCAGTTCTTC
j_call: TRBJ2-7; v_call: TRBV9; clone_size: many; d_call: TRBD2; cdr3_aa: CASSARLAGGIDEQYF; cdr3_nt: TGTGCCAGCAGCGCCCGACTAGCGGGGGGAATCGACGAGCAGTACTTC
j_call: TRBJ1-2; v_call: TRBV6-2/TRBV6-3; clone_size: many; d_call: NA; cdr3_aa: CASSPGILYGYTF; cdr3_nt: TGTGCCAGCAGCCCCGGGATTCTCTATGGCTACACCTTC
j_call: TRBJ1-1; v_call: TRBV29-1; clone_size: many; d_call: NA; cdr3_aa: CSVVSGANTEAFF; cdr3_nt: TGCAGCGTTGTATCAGGCGCGAACACTGAAGCTTTCTTT
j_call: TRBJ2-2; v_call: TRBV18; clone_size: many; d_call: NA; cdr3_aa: CASSPSSTGELFF; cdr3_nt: TGTGCCAGCTCACCTTCCAGCACCGGGGAGCTGTTTTTT
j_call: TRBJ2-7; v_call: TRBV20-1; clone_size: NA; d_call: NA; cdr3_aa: CSARGGGGGTSYEQYF; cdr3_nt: TGCAGTGCTAGGGGTGGTGGAGGGGGGACCTCCTACGAGCAGTACTTC
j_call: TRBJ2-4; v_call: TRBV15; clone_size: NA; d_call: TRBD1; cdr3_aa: CATSRAGTGKNIQYF; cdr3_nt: TGTGCCACCAGCAGAGCCGGGACAGGAAAAAACATTCAGTACTTC
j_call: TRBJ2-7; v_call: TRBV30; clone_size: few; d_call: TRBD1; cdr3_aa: CAWSVQGSYEQYF; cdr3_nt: TGTGCCTGGAGTGTACAGGGGTCCTACGAGCAGTACTTC
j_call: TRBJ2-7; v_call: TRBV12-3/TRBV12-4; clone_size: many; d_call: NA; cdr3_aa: CASSFRNEQYF; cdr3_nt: TGTGCCAGCAGTTTTCGCAACGAGCAGTACTTC
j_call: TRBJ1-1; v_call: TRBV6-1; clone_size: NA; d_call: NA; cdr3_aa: CASSSRGSHSPEAFF; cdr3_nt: TGTGCCAGCAGCTCTAGAGGTAGTCATTCTCCTGAAGCTTTCTTT
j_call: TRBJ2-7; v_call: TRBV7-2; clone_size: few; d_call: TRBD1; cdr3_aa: CASSPRTGATYEQYF; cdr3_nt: TGTGCCAGCAGCCCGAGGACAGGGGCCACCTACGAGCAGTACTTC
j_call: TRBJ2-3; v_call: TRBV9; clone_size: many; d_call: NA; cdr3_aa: CASSVGISPDTQYF; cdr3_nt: TGTGCCAGCAGCGTAGGCATCTCCCCAGATACGCAGTATTTT
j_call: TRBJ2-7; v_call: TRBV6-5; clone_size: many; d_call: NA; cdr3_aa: CASSYGGTVTYEQYF; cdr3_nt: TGTGCCAGCAGTTACGGCGGGACAGTTACCTACGAGCAGTACTTC
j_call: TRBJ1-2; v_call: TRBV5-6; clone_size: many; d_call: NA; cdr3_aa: CASSLFGDYGYTF; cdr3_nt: TGTGCCAGCAGCTTGTTTGGGGACTATGGCTACACCTTC
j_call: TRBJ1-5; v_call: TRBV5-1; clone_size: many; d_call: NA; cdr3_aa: CASSLAPAPAGTQHF; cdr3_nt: TGCGCCAGCAGCTTGGCCCCGGCGCCCGCCGGGACCCAGCATTTT
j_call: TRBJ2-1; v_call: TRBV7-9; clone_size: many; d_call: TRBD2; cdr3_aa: CASSLALAGAYGEQFF; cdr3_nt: TGTGCCAGCAGCTTGGCGCTAGCGGGGGCCTACGGTGAGCAGTTCTTC
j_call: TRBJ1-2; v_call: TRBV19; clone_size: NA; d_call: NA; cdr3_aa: CASSPFLAVTNYGYTF; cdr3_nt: TGTGCCAGTAGTCCGTTTCTTGCGGTGACTAACTATGGCTACACCTTC
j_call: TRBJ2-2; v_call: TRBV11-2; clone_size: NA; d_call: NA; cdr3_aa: CASSFKGVGELFF; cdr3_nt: TGTGCCAGCAGCTTTAAAGGGGTCGGGGAGCTGTTTTTT
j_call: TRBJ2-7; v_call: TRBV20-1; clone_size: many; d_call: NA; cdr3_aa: CSARDGRQVVNEQYF; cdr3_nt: TGCAGTGCTAGAGATGGAAGGCAGGTAGTAAACGAGCAGTACTTC
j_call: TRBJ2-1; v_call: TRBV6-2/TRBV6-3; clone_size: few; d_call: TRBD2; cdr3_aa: CASKLAGGNNEQFF; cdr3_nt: TGTGCCAGCAAACTAGCGGGAGGAAACAATGAGCAGTTCTTC
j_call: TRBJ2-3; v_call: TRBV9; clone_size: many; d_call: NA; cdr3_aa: CASSVKGTTDTQYF; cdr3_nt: TGTGCCAGCAGCGTTAAGGGGACGACAGATACGCAGTATTTT
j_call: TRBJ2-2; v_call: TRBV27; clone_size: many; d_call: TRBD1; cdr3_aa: CASSWFGTGANTGELFF; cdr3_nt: TGTGCCAGCAGTTGGTTCGGGACAGGGGCGAACACCGGGGAGCTGTTTTTT
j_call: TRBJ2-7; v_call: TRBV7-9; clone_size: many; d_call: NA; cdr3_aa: CASTRQTDLQYF; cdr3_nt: TGTGCCAGCACTCGACAGACAGATTTGCAGTACTTC
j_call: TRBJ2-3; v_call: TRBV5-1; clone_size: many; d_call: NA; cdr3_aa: CASSSLDGGTQYF; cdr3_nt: TGCGCCAGCAGCTCGCTCGATGGAGGTACGCAGTATTTT
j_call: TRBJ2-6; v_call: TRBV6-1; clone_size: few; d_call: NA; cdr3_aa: CASKVVSGANVLTF; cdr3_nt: TGTGCCAGCAAGGTAGTCTCTGGGGCCAACGTCCTGACTTTC
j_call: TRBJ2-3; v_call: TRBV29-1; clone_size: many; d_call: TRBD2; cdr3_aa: CSVGGLAGETDTQYF; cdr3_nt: TGCAGCGTTGGGGGACTAGCGGGAGAAACAGATACGCAGTATTTT
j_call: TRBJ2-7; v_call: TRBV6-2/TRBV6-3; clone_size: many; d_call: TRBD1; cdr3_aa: CASSYKDRGMHEQYF; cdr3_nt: TGTGCCAGCAGTTACAAAGACAGGGGTATGCACGAGCAGTACTTC
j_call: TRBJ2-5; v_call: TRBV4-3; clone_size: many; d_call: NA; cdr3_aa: CASSQVEGETQYF; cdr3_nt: TGCGCCAGCAGCCAAGTGGAAGGAGAGACCCAGTACTTC
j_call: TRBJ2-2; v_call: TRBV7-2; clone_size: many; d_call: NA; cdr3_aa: CASSFGGHTGELFF; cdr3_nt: TGTGCCAGCAGCTTCGGGGGACACACCGGGGAGCTGTTTTTT
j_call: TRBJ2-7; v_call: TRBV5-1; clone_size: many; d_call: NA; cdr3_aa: CASSPDSTRDEQYF; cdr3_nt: TGCGCCAGCAGTCCTGACAGTACAAGGGACGAGCAGTACTTC
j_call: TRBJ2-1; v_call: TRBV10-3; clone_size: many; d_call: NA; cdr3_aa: CAISVEADNNEQFF; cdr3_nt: TGTGCCATCAGTGTTGAAGCAGATAACAATGAGCAGTTCTTC
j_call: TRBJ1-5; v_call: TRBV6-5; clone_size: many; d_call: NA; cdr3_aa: CASSYGDNQPQHF; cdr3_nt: TGTGCCAGCAGTTATGGTGATAATCAGCCCCAGCATTTT
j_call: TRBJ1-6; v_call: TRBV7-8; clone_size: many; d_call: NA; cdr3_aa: CASSQSRLAYNSPLHF; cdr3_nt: TGTGCCAGCAGCCAGTCCCGCCTCGCCTATAATTCACCCCTCCACTTT
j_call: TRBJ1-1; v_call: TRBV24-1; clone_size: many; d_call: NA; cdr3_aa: CATNDGNTEAFF; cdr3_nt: TGTGCCACGAATGACGGAAACACTGAAGCTTTCTTT
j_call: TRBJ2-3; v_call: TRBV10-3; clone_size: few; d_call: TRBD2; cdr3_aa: CAIIAGGTPDTQYF; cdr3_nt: TGTGCCATTATAGCGGGAGGAACACCAGATACGCAGTATTTT
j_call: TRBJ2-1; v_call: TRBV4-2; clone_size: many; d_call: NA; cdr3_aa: CASSHPTMNEQFF; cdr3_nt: TGTGCCAGCAGCCATCCCACTATGAATGAGCAGTTCTTC
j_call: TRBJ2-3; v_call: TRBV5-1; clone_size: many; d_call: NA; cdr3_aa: CASSFWGASTDTQYF; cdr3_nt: TGCGCCAGCAGCTTTTGGGGGGCCAGCACAGATACGCAGTATTTT
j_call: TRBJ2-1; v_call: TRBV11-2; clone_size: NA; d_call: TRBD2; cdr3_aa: CASILAGAYNEQFF; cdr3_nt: TGTGCCAGCATCTTAGCGGGAGCCTACAATGAGCAGTTCTTC
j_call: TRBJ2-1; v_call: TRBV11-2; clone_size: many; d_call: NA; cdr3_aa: CASSSVLGRLEQFF; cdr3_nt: TGTGCCAGCAGCTCGGTTCTCGGCAGACTAGAGCAGTTCTTC
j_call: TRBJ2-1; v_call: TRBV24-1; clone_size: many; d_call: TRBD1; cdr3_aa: CATSGGRGLYNEQFF; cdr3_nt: TGTGCCACCAGTGGGGGCAGGGGGCTCTACAATGAGCAGTTCTTC
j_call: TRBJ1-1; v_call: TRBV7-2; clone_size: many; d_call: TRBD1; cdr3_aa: CASSARRDRGPRPFF; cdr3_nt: TGTGCCAGCAGCGCGCGCCGGGACAGGGGCCCACGGCCTTTCTTT
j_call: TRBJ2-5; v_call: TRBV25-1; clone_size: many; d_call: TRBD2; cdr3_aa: CASSERAGLAGVETQYF; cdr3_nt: TGTGCCAGCAGTGAAAGGGCGGGTCTAGCGGGGGTTGAGACCCAGTACTTC
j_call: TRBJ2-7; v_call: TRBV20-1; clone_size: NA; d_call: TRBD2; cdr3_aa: CSAAETLLGTRHEQYF; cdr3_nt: TGCAGTGCCGCGGAGACATTACTAGGGACTAGGCACGAGCAGTACTTC
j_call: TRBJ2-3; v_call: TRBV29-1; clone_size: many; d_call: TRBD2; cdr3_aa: CSVTSGRIDTQYF; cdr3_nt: TGCAGCGTAACTAGCGGGAGGATCGATACGCAGTATTTT
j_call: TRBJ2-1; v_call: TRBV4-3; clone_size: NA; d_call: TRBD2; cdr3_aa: CASSQLAGGYNELFF; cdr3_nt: TGCGCCAGCAGCCAATTAGCGGGGGGTTACAATGAGCTGTTCTTC
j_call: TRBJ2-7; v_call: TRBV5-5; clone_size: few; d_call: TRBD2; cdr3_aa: CASSLRLANSYEQYF; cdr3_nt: TGTGCCAGCAGCTTGAGACTAGCGAACTCCTACGAGCAGTACTTC